The 7 T cell receptor beta chains presented below share a single source sample, sequenced in a study of a mutant IDH1 vaccine in newly diagnosed glioma. This sample's time point: baseline, week 1 (first vaccination visit). Documented treatment: pre-vaccination baseline after standard-of-care therapy. Sequencing used immunoSEQ multiplex PCR; TCRdb keeps in-frame clones, though not all of them. The sample includes about 92,000 clones, around three quarters of them seen just once. Material: PBMCs, obtained from a glioma patient treated with radiotherapy, temozolomide or both. The receptors stem from a man aged 35 to 55 with glioma.

The rearrangement joins TRBV19 to TRBJ2-1; D may match TRBD1 or TRBD2 (7 bases each). The CDR3 has 11 residues. The germline V gene has CDR1 LNHDA and CDR2 SQIVND (reference sequence). Written as DNA, the CDR3 is TGTGCGTCAGGGGGGGCAAATGAGCAGTTCTTC. The encoded protein is CASGGANEQFF.

The gene calls are TRBV4-3 and TRBJ2-2; tentatively, D is TRBD2 (5 bases). CDR3 length: 15 residues. The V gene lost 0 bases and the J gene lost 2 bases, with 7 bases spanning the gap. Germline V gene lookup returns CDR1 LGHNA and CDR2 YSLEER. Written as DNA, the CDR3 is TGCGCCAGCAGCCAAGATGGAGGTAACACCGGGGAGCTGTTTTTT. Amino acids: CASSQDGGNTGELFF.

V is TRBV7-8 and J is TRBJ1-5; 8 nucleotides line up with TRBD1. CDR1 and CDR2 (germline): SGHVS, FQNEAQ. This CDR3 has 18 amino acids. With V trimmed by 1 base and J by 0 bases, 8 bases remained unmatched. This chain's CDR3 is CASSLERQGTYSNQPQHF. The CDR3 nucleotides read TGTGCCAGCAGCTTAGAGCGACAGGGGACCTATAGCAATCAGCCCCAGCATTTT.

The chain joins TRBV18 to TRBJ2-3; tentative D call: TRBD2 (7 bases). This CDR3 has 15 residues. Trimming removed 5 bases at V and 2 bases at J, with 14 bases between. Per the germline V gene, CDR1 is KGHSH and CDR2 is LQKENI. The CDR3 here is CASSRGGPDTDTQYF. The CDR3 region has the DNA TGTGCCAGCTCAAGGGGGGGGCCGGACACAGATACGCAGTATTTT.

The V gene is TRBV7-5, the J gene TRBJ1-2; TRBD1, the table's D call, lacks a check against the DNA. TRBV7-5 is noted as a pseudogene. The CDR3 extends over 15 amino acids. CDR3 protein: CARSFSSRQLYGYTF. The CDR3 nucleotides are TGTGCCAGAAGCTTTAGCTCCCGACAGCTCTATGGCTACACCTTC.

The chain has TRBV6-5 and TRBJ1-1; no clear D. CDR3 size: 14 residues. V dropped 0 bases and J dropped 6 bases, with 11 bases sitting between them. The germline gives CDR1 MNHEY, CDR2 SVGAGI. The CDR3 spells CASSYSRGVPEAFF. Written as DNA, the CDR3 is TGTGCCAGCAGTTACTCGCGCGGGGTTCCTGAAGCTTTCTTT.

The chain uses TRBV19 and TRBJ2-1; 8 bases align to TRBD2. From germline, CDR1 is LNHDA and CDR2 SQIVND (reference sequence). The V and J ends lost 7 bases and 0 bases, in that order; junction bases with no gene match: 8. The CDR3 has 16 amino acids. CDR3 coding DNA: TGTGCCAGTAAGCCAGAAAGCGGGAGCTCCTACAATGAGCAGTTCTTC. This sequence encodes CASKPESGSSYNEQFF.